This T cell receptor (beta chain) was identified in a study of blood T cells in healthy people across ages. CDR1 MNHEY and CDR2 SMNVEV come from the germline V gene (reference sequence). Trimming shortened V by 0 bases and J by 2 bases, and 10 bases separated the two germline ends. CDR3 length: 15 residues. Next came a second PCR, run for roughly 6 to 11 cycles, which used a sample-barcoded 5' primer along with a J-beta primer mix. TCRdb reprocessed the 5' RACE reads via MiXCR and lists one record per CDR3 protein. The table lists about 800,000 distinct CDR3 sequences, around a quarter of them singletons. The sample also formed part of further work on T cells of mothers and their children. According to that study: All RNA that had been extracted was used for cDNA synthesis at 1.5 ug per 15 ul.

The genes are TRBV27 and TRBJ2-5; no clear D. The sample comprised blood. The clonotype originates from a boy aged 10-17 years in good health. The CDR3 nucleotides read TGTGCCAGCAGTTTATCGTCTTACAGACAAGAGACCCAGTACTTC. The encoded protein is CASSLSSYRQETQYF.